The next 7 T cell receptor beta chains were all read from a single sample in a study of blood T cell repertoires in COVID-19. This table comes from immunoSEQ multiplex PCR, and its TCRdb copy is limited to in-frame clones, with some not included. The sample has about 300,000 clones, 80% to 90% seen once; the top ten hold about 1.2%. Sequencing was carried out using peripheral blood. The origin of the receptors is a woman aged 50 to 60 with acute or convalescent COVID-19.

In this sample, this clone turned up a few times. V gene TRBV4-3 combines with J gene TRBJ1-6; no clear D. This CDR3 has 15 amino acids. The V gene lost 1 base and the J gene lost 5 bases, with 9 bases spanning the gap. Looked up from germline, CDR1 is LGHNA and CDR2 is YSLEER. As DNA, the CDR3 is TGCGCCAGCAGCCAAGCGCAGGCCGATAATTCACCCCTCCACTTT. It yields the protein CASSQAQADNSPLHF.

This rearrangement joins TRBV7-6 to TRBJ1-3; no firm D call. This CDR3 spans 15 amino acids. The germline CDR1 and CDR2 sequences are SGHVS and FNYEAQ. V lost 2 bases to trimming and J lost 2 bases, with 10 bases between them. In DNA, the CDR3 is TGTGCCAGCAGCTTAAGACTGCTACCTGGAAACACCATATATTTT. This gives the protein CASSLRLLPGNTIYF.

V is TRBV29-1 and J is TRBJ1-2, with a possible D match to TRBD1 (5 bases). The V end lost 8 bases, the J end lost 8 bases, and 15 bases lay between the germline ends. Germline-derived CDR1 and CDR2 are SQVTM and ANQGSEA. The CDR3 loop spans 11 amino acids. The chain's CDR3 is CSSLAGGGYTF. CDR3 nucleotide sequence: TGCAGCAGCCTTGCTGGGGGGGGCTACACCTTC. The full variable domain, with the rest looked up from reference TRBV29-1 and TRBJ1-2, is SAVISQKPSRDICQRGTSLTIQCQVDSQVTMMFWYRQQPGQSLTLIATANQGSEATYESGFVIDKFPISRPNLTFSTLTVSNMSPEDSSIYLCSSLAGGGYTFGSGTRLTVV.

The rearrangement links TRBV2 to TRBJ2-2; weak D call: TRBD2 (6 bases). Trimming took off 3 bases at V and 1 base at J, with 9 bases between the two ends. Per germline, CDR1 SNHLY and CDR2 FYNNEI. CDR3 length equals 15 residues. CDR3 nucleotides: TGTGCCAGCAGTGATCCAGCGGGGAACACCGGGGAGCTGTTTTTT. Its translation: CASSDPAGNTGELFF. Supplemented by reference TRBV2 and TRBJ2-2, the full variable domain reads EPEVTQTPSHQVTQMGQEVILRCVPISNHLYFYWYRQILGQKVEFLVSFYNNEISEKSEIFDDQFSVERPDGSNFTLKIRSTKLEDSAMYFCASSDPAGNTGELFFGEGSRLTVL.

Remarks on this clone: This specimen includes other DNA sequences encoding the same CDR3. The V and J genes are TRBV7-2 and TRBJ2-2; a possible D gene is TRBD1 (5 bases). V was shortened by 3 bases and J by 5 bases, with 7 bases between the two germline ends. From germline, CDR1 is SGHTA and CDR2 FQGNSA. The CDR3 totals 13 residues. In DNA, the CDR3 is TGTGCCAGCAGCTTGCAGGGTACCGGGGAGCTGTTTTTT. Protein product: CASSLQGTGELFF.

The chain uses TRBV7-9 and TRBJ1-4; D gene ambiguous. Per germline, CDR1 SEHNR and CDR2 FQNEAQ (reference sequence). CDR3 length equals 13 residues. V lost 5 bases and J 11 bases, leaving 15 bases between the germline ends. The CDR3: CASSGGPGQKLFF. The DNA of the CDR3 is TGTGCCAGCAGCGGAGGTCCCGGGCAGAAACTGTTTTTT.

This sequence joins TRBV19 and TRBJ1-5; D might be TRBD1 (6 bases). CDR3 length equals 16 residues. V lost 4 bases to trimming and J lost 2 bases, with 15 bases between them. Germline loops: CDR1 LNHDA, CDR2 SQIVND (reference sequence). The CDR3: CASSKVRQDGNQPQHF. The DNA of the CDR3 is TGTGCCAGTAGTAAGGTGAGACAGGACGGCAATCAGCCCCAGCATTTT.